This T cell receptor (beta chain) is drawn from a study of blood T cell repertoires in COVID-19. At the level of the study: There were acute and convalescent COVID-19 samples, and they came from the United States, Italy and Spain. In each case, the material was cDNA or gDNA derived from T cells, B-cell-depleted T cells, or PBMCs.

CDR1 is MRHNA and CDR2 is SNTAGT in the germline V gene. J was trimmed by 10 bases and V by 6 bases; bases with no gene match: 9. The CDR3 covers 14 residues. The repertoire was sequenced with immunoSEQ multiplex PCR; TCRdb's copy has only in-frame clones and lacks some. The sample consists of 55,000 to 65,000 clones, roughly 83% of them appearing once. In this sample, this clone turned up a few times. This TCR derives from a young man with COVID-19, enrolled during active disease. The sample comprised peripheral blood. J is TRBJ1-6 and V is TRBV6-4; 7 bases agree with TRBD1. CDR3 nucleotides: TGTGCCAGCAGCGGCGAAGGGGGCAAATCACCCCTCCACTTT. Translated: CASSGEGGKSPLHF.